This T cell receptor beta chain was sequenced for a study of T cell responses to AZD1222 COVID-19 vaccine. The overall study: Second-dose recipients at about 4 or about 12 weeks were treated as one pooled group. Study observations and caveats: As reported, nearly half of all spike-specific TCRs target variant regions that are unmutated. The donor group comprised mostly white British people and more females; the analysis possibly underestimated clonal diversity.

As concerns this clone: Its antigen is undetermined.

Some clones are missing from TCRdb's copy, which holds only in-frame ones; the method was immunoSEQ multiplex PCR. Of 110,000 to 150,000 clones listed, more than 90% are singletons. This CDR3 comprises 16 residues. Germline V gene lookup returns CDR1 KGHSH and CDR2 LQKENI. The J segment lost 0 bases and the V segment lost 1 base, leaving 5 bases of the junction unmatched. This sequence originates from an adult in good health. The chain is built from TRBV18 and TRBJ2-5; TRBD1 aligns across 7 bases. The material sequenced was peripheral blood, taken on day 0 of AZD1222 vaccination. CDR3 protein: CASSPQGAPYQETQYF. In nucleotides, the CDR3 is TGTGCCAGCTCACCACAGGGGGCACCCTACCAAGAGACCCAGTACTTC.